This T cell receptor (beta chain) came from a study of T cell responses to AZD1222 COVID-19 vaccine. Study-wide results and caveats: A reported finding is that nearly half of spike-specific TCRs target unmutated variant regions.

Clones were sequenced by immunoSEQ multiplex PCR, and TCRdb holds only the in-frame ones, with some missing. The sample holds 95,000 to 150,000 clones, approximately 86% seen once. Germline V gene sequence: CDR1 LNHDA, CDR2 SQIVND (reference sequence). CDR3 length equals 13 residues. Trimming took off 7 bases at V and 4 bases at J, with 13 bases between the two ends. With respect to this clone: The antigen is unknown.

The rearrangement links TRBV19 to TRBJ1-2; no clear D. This material consisted of peripheral blood, taken 28 days after the second AZD1222 dose. This receptor was obtained from an adult who received the AZD1222 COVID-19 vaccine. This CDR3 is CASKGEDSYGYTF. The CDR3 nucleotides read TGTGCCAGTAAGGGAGAGGATAGCTATGGCTACACCTTC.